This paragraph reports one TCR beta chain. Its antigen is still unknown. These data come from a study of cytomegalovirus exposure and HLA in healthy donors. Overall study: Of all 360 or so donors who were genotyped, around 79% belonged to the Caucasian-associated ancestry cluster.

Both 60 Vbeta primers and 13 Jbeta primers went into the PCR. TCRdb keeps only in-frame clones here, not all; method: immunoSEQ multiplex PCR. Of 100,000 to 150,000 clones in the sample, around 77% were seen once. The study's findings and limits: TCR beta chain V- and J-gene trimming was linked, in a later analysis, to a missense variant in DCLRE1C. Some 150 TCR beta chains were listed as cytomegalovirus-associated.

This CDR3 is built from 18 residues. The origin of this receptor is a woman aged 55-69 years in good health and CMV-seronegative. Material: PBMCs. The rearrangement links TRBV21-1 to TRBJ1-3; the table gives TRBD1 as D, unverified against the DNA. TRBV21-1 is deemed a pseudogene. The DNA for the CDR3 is TGTGCCAGCAGCGGAGGCAGGGTGGGACAGGACTCTGGAAACACCATATATTTT. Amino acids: CASSGGRVGQDSGNTIYF.